These 10 T cell receptor beta chains share one sample of origin, sequenced in a study of blood T cell repertoires in COVID-19. Sequencing used immunoSEQ multiplex PCR; TCRdb keeps in-frame clones, though not all of them. The repertoire has approximately 360,000 clones, around 87% of them found once; the top ten carry 1.5% to 2.5%. Sequencing was performed on PBMCs or T cells enriched from blood (not recorded which). Source of these receptors: a man in his forties in a cohort exposed to, infected with or recovered from COVID-19 (not recorded which).

This sequence joins TRBV7-2 and TRBJ2-7, with 9 positions matching TRBD1. This CDR3 is built from 17 residues. Germline-derived CDR1 and CDR2 are SGHTA and FQGNSA. Losses at the gene ends were 5 bases for V and 6 bases for J; bases not matched to a gene: 17. The CDR3 nucleotides are TGTGCCAGCAGCCCGATTGGGTGGGGACAGGGTGACCTCGAGCAGTACTTC. Translated: CASSPIGWGQGDLEQYF.

CDR3 nucleotide sequence: TGTGCCAGCAGCAAACGGACTAGCGGGGGTAGCACAGATACGCAGTATTTT. This translates into CASSKRTSGGSTDTQYF. The V call is TRBV11-2, the J call TRBJ2-3, with 13 bases lining up with TRBD2. This CDR3 has 17 amino acids. V was clipped by 5 bases and J by 0 bases; unmatched bases: 5. CDR1 SGHAT and CDR2 FQNNGV come from the germline V gene.

In the case of this clone: Other DNA sequences in this sample translate to the same CDR3. V is TRBV18 and J is TRBJ2-7; TRBD2 agrees at 13 bases. CDR1 KGHSH and CDR2 LQKENI come from the germline V gene. The CDR3 has 15 residues. V shed 3 bases, J shed 2 bases, and the junction held 1 base outside the gene matches. The CDR3 nucleotides read TGTGCCAGCTCACCCACTAGCGGGAGGGCCTACGAGCAGTACTTC. Its protein is CASSPTSGRAYEQYF.

This chain links TRBV7-9 with TRBJ1-1; TRBD1 matches 10 bases. CDR1 is SEHNR, CDR2 FQNEAQ, per germline (reference sequence). After removal of 4 bases from V and 2 bases from J, the junction contained 4 bases not matched to a gene. The CDR3 extends over 15 amino acids. The CDR3 loop reads CASSSGQGINTEAFF. In nucleotides, the CDR3 is TGTGCCAGCAGCTCGGGACAGGGGATAAACACTGAAGCTTTCTTT.

The chain uses TRBV4-2 and TRBJ2-3; the D is unclear. Germline loops: CDR1 LGHNA, CDR2 YNFKEQ. The CDR3 has 13 residues. V lost 1 base and J lost 5, with 7 bases in between. For the CDR3, the DNA is TGTGCCAGCAGCCAAGGTCGCGGAGATACGCAGTATTTT. Protein sequence: CASSQGRGDTQYF.

This chain links TRBV2 with TRBJ2-7; 7 nucleotides line up with TRBD1. CDR1 and CDR2 (germline): SNHLY, FYNNEI. V dropped 4 bases and J dropped 2; count of bases not matched to a gene: 2. The CDR3 contains 13 residues. DNA for the CDR3: TGTGCCAGCAGTGTAGGACAGGCCTACGAGCAGTACTTC. This encodes CASSVGQAYEQYF.

This clone occurred a few times. This chain connects TRBV5-1 to TRBJ2-2; TRBD1 matches at 11 bases. Germline loops: CDR1 SGHRS, CDR2 YFSETQ. V dropped 4 bases and J dropped 5; count of bases not matched to a gene: 4. The CDR3 has 15 residues. CDR3 protein: CASSRGQGATGELFF. CDR3 DNA: TGCGCCAGCAGCAGAGGACAGGGGGCAACCGGGGAGCTGTTTTTT.

The chain couples TRBV5-1 to TRBJ2-7; maybe TRBD1 (5 bases). The CDR3 totals 15 residues. The germline V gene encodes CDR1 SGHRS and CDR2 YFSETQ. V lost 0 bases and J 0 bases, leaving 10 bases between the germline ends. The CDR3 reads CASSLAGRSSYEQYF. The DNA of the CDR3 is TGCGCCAGCAGCTTGGCAGGGCGAAGCTCCTACGAGCAGTACTTC.

The chain recombines TRBV24-1 with TRBJ2-7; 7 positions match TRBD1. The trim removed 9 bases at V and 0 bases at J, leaving 4 bases unmatched. The germline V gene encodes CDR1 KGHDR and CDR2 SFDVKD. The length of the CDR3 is 13 residues. The CDR3 region is CATSGTVSYEQYF. The CDR3 bases are TGTGCCACCTCCGGGACAGTCTCCTACGAGCAGTACTTC.

Notes on this clone: Additional DNA sequences in this sample encode the identical CDR3. The gene calls are TRBV5-1 and TRBJ2-3; D is unresolved. Germline lookup yields CDR1 SGHRS and CDR2 YFSETQ. Trimming stripped 0 bases from V and 2 bases from J, with 7 bases between. The CDR3 loop spans 14 amino acids. The CDR3 spells CASSLGLATDTQYF. DNA for the CDR3: TGCGCCAGCAGCTTGGGGCTGGCCACAGATACGCAGTATTTT.